The 19 T cell receptor beta chains presented below share a single source sample, sequenced in a study of T cell responses to AZD1222 COVID-19 vaccine (TCRdb year 2021). Library method: the immunoSEQ multiplex PCR assay. The table comes from immuneACCESS by way of TCRdb, which keeps in-frame sequences with V and J called. Part of the clones is missing from these tables; in studies checked, under half for an unresolved V gene and the rest for unknown reasons. The sample has 100,000 to 150,000 clones on record, about 88% of them singletons. The ten largest clonotypes hold 3.5% to 4.5% of the sample. Per the publication, the time point label means: baseline before first vaccination. The sample consisted of peripheral blood, taken on day 0 of AZD1222 vaccination. Receptors were obtained from an adult in good health.

This rearrangement joins TRBV28 to TRBJ2-1; 16 positions match TRBD2. The CDR3 is 15 amino acids. Germline V lookup: CDR1 MDHEN, CDR2 SYDVKM. Germline trimming cut 6 bases from V and 10 bases from J; bases unmatched to any gene: 6. The chain's CDR3 is CASSGTSGRAEEQFF. Written as DNA, the CDR3 is TGTGCCAGCAGCGGGACTAGCGGGAGGGCGGAGGAGCAGTTCTTC.

CDR3 sequence (DNA): TGTGCCTGGAGTCCCAAGGGAGGCAGGGAGAGGAGTCAGCCCCAGCATTTT. Translated, it gives CAWSPKGGRERSQPQHF. The rearrangement links TRBV30 to TRBJ1-5, with D perhaps TRBD1 (5 bases). This CDR3 is 17 amino acids long. V was clipped by 2 bases and J by 6 bases, with 23 bases between them. Germline V gene lookup returns CDR1 GTSNPN and CDR2 SVGIG (reference sequence). Full variable domain (outside the CDR3, taken from reference TRBV30 and TRBJ1-5): SQTIHQWPATLVQPVGSPLSLECTVEGTSNPNLYWYRQAAGRGLQLLFYSVGIGQISSEVPQNLSASRPQDRQFILSSKKLLLSDSGFYLCAWSPKGGRERSQPQHFGDGTRLSIL.

A single count supports this clone. The chain joins TRBV15 to TRBJ2-5, with D possibly TRBD1 on 5 matching bases. Between the trimmed V and J ends, which lost 0 bases and 5 bases, there was a span of 7 bases. The CDR3 contains 13 residues. Germline V gene data show CDR1 as LNHNV and CDR2 as YYDKDF (reference sequence). The CDR3 reads CATSREKGETQYF. As DNA, the CDR3 is TGTGCCACCAGCAGAGAGAAGGGGGAGACCCAGTACTTC.

The chain is built from TRBV14 and TRBJ2-7; D is possibly TRBD2 (5 bases). V shed 1 base and J shed 7 bases, with 14 bases lying between them. Germline CDR1 and CDR2: SGHDN and FVKESK. The CDR3 extends over 14 amino acids. DNA for the CDR3: TGTGCCAGCAGCCAAGCACCCTCTGGAGGTGAGCAGTACTTC. This encodes CASSQAPSGGEQYF. Based on the CDR3 plus reference TRBV14 and TRBJ2-7, the full variable domain is EAGVTQFPSHSVIEKGQTVTLRCDPISGHDNLYWYRRVMGKEIKFLLHFVKESKQDESGMPNNRFLAERTGGTYSTLKVQPAELEDSGVYFCASSQAPSGGEQYFGPGTRLTVT.

The gene calls are TRBV13 and TRBJ1-4; TRBD1 matches at 7 bases. This CDR3 comprises 15 residues. Losses at the gene ends were 3 bases for V and 1 base for J; bases not matched to a gene: 2. Germline V CDR1 and CDR2: PRHDT, FYEKMQ (reference sequence). CDR3 DNA sequence: TGTGCCAGCAGCTTCAGGACAGGAACTAATGAAAAACTGTTTTTT. Translation: CASSFRTGTNEKLFF.

This clone appeared once. The chain has TRBV27 and TRBJ1-5; a weak D match, TRBD1 (5 bases). The V end was cut by 5 bases, the J end by 10 bases, with 18 bases between. The V gene's germline CDR1 is MNHEY and CDR2 SMNVEV (reference sequence). This CDR3 has 14 residues. CDR3 protein: CASSLLTARGPQHF. CDR3 nucleotides: TGTGCCAGCAGTCTCCTGACAGCCCGGGGTCCCCAGCATTTT.

The chain uses TRBV9 and TRBJ2-1, with a tentative D call TRBD1 (6 bases). The CDR3 runs to 15 residues. Per germline, CDR1 SGDLS and CDR2 YYNGEE. Trimming removed 4 bases from V and 0 bases from J, with 11 bases in between. The CDR3 nucleotides are TGTGCCAGCAGCTCGGACAGTAACTCCTACAATGAGCAGTTCTTC. Protein product: CASSSDSNSYNEQFF.

The V and J genes are TRBV10-1 and TRBJ1-5; tentatively, D is TRBD1 (5 bases). Germline CDR1 reads WNHNN; CDR2 reads SYGVQD (reference sequence). The CDR3 length is 15 residues. Deletions cut 0 bases from V and 5 bases from J, with 11 bases between. The CDR3 DNA reads as TGCGCCAGCAGTGAGTCGAGTTGGGGACATCAGCCCCAGCATTTT. It codes for CASSESSWGHQPQHF.

Notes on this clone: An end of the junction does not agree with germline; a read error may underlie this. This chain connects TRBV27 to TRBJ1-4; 8 bases are a match to TRBD1. The V gene's germline CDR1 is MNHEY and CDR2 SMNVEV (reference sequence). The CDR3 is made up of 17 amino acids. In DNA form, the CDR3 reads TGTGCCAGCAGGTTATCCGCCGACGGGACAGGCAGTGAAAAACTGTTTTTT. Translation: CASRLSADGTGSEKLFF.

This chain uses TRBV5-6 with TRBJ1-5; 10 bases match TRBD1. This CDR3 contains 16 residues. The V and J ends lost 0 bases and 6 bases, in that order; junction bases with no gene match: 6. Germline CDR1 is SGHDT and CDR2 is YYEEEE. The CDR3 loop is CASSLAGTGEVQPQHF. Written as DNA, the CDR3 is TGTGCCAGCAGCTTGGCCGGGACAGGGGAGGTTCAGCCCCAGCATTTT.

The CDR3: CASSLPGGYNEQFF. Written as DNA, the CDR3 is TGTGCCAGCAGTCTCCCGGGGGGGTACAATGAGCAGTTCTTC. The V call is TRBV6-5, the J call TRBJ2-1; 8 positions agree with TRBD2. This CDR3 has 14 residues. CDR1 is MNHEY, CDR2 SVGAGI, per germline. V lost 5 bases, J lost 4 bases, and 4 bases stayed unmatched.

The rearrangement uses TRBV27 and TRBJ2-3; D is undetermined. This CDR3 has 11 amino acids. V shed 3 bases and J shed 5 bases, with 3 bases lying between them. Germline CDR1 MNHEY, CDR2 SMNVEV (reference sequence). CDR3 nucleotides: TGTGCCAGCAGTTTTCTAGATACGCAGTATTTT. Translation gives CASSFLDTQYF.

This chain joins TRBV12-3 or TRBV12-4 and TRBJ1-3; D is unresolved. The V gene lost 8 bases and the J gene lost 0 bases, with 8 bases spanning the gap. The CDR3 extends over 13 amino acids. In DNA, the CDR3 is TGTGCCAGCGACGGCTACTCTGGAAACACCATATATTTT. This encodes CASDGYSGNTIYF.

The V and J genes are TRBV18 and TRBJ1-3; D not certain. CDR1 is KGHSH, CDR2 LQKENI, per germline. Deletions cut 1 base from V and 4 bases from J, with 8 bases between. The CDR3 is 14 amino acids. The CDR3 bases are TGTGCCAGCTCACCACAGGGCGCCGGAAACACCATATATTTT. It encodes CASSPQGAGNTIYF. The full variable domain, its missing parts supplied by reference TRBV18 and TRBJ1-3, is NAGVMQNPRHLVRRRGQEARLRCSPMKGHSHVYWYRQLPEEGLKFMVYLQKENIIDESGMPKERFSAEFPKEGPSILRIQQVVRGDSAAYFCASSPQGAGNTIYFGEGSWLTVV.

The chain is built from TRBV11-3 and TRBJ2-7, with D possibly TRBD2 on 5 matching bases. CDR1 is SGHNT, CDR2 YENEEA, per germline. V was trimmed by 3 bases and J by 6 bases, leaving 15 bases between them. This CDR3 has 14 residues. The CDR3, as DNA: TGTGCCAGCAGCTTGGCCCGGTGGGCGGGCGAGCAGTACTTC. Residues: CASSLARWAGEQYF.

The chain combines TRBV11-3 with TRBJ2-1; maybe TRBD2 (7 bases). Germline CDR1 is SGHNT and CDR2 is YENEEA. The CDR3 has 17 residues. V was shortened by 8 bases and J by 0 bases, with 20 bases between the two germline ends. The CDR3 is CASSYWEGGSSYNEQFF. The CDR3 nucleotides read TGTGCCAGCTCCTACTGGGAGGGGGGGAGCTCCTACAATGAGCAGTTCTTC.

This clone came up once. The chain has TRBV11-1 and TRBJ1-2; D uncertain. CDR3 length: 13 residues. V was cut by 5 bases and J by 6 bases, with 13 bases left in between. Per germline, CDR1 SGHAT and CDR2 FQDESV (reference sequence). DNA of the CDR3: TGTGCCAGCAGCCCGCGAGAAGACCATGGCTACACCTTC. Amino acids: CASSPREDHGYTF.

The CDR3 region is CASSQTSGGAGDTQYF. The CDR3 DNA follows: TGTGCCAGCAGCCAAACTAGCGGGGGGGCTGGGGATACGCAGTATTTT. V gene TRBV7-2 combines with J gene TRBJ2-3; 13 bases fit TRBD2. The J segment lost 6 bases and the V segment lost 5 bases, leaving 8 bases of the junction unmatched. The CDR3 loop spans 16 amino acids. Germline V gives CDR1 SGHTA, CDR2 FQGNSA.

This rearrangement joins TRBV30 to TRBJ1-1; D is unclear. Germline CDR1 is GTSNPN and CDR2 is SVGIG (reference sequence). Trimming cost V 4 bases and J 0 bases, with 9 bases left between them. CDR3 length equals 13 residues. CDR3 DNA: TGTGCCTGGAAGGCGGCTCTGAACACTGAAGCTTTCTTT. Its translation: CAWKAALNTEAFF.